Reported below is one T cell receptor beta chain. The sample belongs to a study of blood T cell repertoires in COVID-19. Study at large: Samples taken during acute and convalescent COVID-19 were collected in the United States, Italy and Spain. Nucleic acid was either cDNA or gDNA, and it came from T cells, B-cell-depleted T cells, or PBMCs.

Authors' data handling: Reference gene primer amplification yielded estimated nucleated cell counts. The method was immunoSEQ multiplex PCR; TCRdb's version includes in-frame clones alone and lacks a portion of them. That table supplies the V and J calls and clone size; D and trimming were determined from the DNA. The sample includes around 230,000 clones, 81% seen only once; the top ten take approximately 8.7%. The CDR3 extends over 15 amino acids. Germline V CDR1 and CDR2: LGHNT, FRNRAP. The V segment lost 1 base and the J segment 7 bases; nucleotides outside the gene matches: 9. The genes are TRBV12-5 and TRBJ1-2; 7 bases map to TRBD1. This sequence was found in a woman of 80 years or more with acute or convalescent COVID-19. Sequencing was done on a sample of peripheral blood. As DNA, the CDR3 is TGTGCTAGTGGTTTGGCTCGGGACAGTTCCAGTGGCTACACCTTC. Residues: CASGLARDSSSGYTF.